This T cell receptor beta chain appears in the sequencing data of a study of blood T cell repertoires in COVID-19. Study overall: Acute-phase and convalescent COVID-19 samples originated in the United States, Italy and Spain. Sources were T cells, B-cell-depleted T cells, or PBMCs; the material itself was cDNA or gDNA.

Symptom resolution, clearance, or two negative PCRs marked donors in Cohort 3 as recovered. Source study methods: Estimation of nucleated cell counts was performed using reference gene primer amplification. Sequencing was performed with immunoSEQ multiplex PCR; in TCRdb, only in-frame clones are kept and a portion is missing. That table furnishes V, J and clone size, whereas the DNA furnished D and trimming. The repertoire includes 150,000 to 200,000 clones, 84% of them detected once, and 12% sits in the top ten. Trimming cost V 5 bases and J 13 bases, with 16 bases left between them. There are 12 residues in the CDR3. In germline, CDR1 is KGHDR, CDR2 SFDVKD.

V and J are TRBV24-1 and TRBJ1-1; D is unclear. Sequenced input: PBMCs or T cells enriched from blood (not recorded which). The source is a middle-aged man who had recovered from COVID-19. The CDR3 sequence: CATSATSGQVFF. The CDR3, as DNA: TGTGCCACCAGTGCCACCAGCGGGCAGGTTTTCTTT.